The clone carrying this TCR beta chain was found a few times. Its antigen is undetermined. V was pared by 3 bases and J by 6 bases, with 17 bases between. The germline V gene encodes CDR1 SGHTA and CDR2 FQGNSA. The CDR3 totals 15 residues. These data come from a study of T cell repertoires in cytomegalovirus infection. At the level of the study: It was recently identified HLA-C-restricted and well-studied HLA-B-restricted CMV epitopes that the study used. Signatures in public TCR beta sequences pointed to both CMV infection and matching HLA type. Findings and limits, study-wide: It was HLA-C-restricted CMV-specific TCR beta clonotypes that dominated the response ex vivo.

Using its own MiXCR run on the reads, TCRdb lists one record per CDR3 protein. The sample records around 750,000 distinct CDR3 sequences, 30% to 35% being singletons. The sample here was cultured CD8+ T cells from PBMCs, taken from culture after CMV antigen stimulation. The chain recombines TRBV7-2 with TRBJ1-1; TRBD1 is a possible D gene (6 bases). The sequence derives from a human donor in good health (CMV status not recorded). Some clones in this sample may be carry-over from other donors' samples. The CDR3 protein is CASSFSTGSGSEAFF. The CDR3 nucleotides read TGTGCCAGCAGCTTCTCGACAGGCTCGGGGTCTGAAGCTTTCTTT.